Presented here are 10 T cell receptor beta chains from one specimen sequenced in a study of T-cell reconstitution after alpha-beta-depleted transplantation in children. Unique molecular identifiers were incorporated into the prepared TCRbeta library. MiXCR, run by TCRdb on the PCR reads, gives a single entry per CDR3 protein. The table lists hundreds of thousands of distinct CDR3 sequences, over 15% of them singletons. Sequencing was performed on PBMCs from the stem cell graft donor, taken from the stem cell graft. The receptors derive from a human donor who donated a stem cell graft to a child with acute myeloid leukemia.

CDR3 DNA sequence: TGTGCCAGCAGTTATGGGCCTCAGAGTGGCTATGAGCAGTTCTTC. Translating gives CASSYGPQSGYEQFF. V and J are TRBV12-3 or TRBV12-4 and TRBJ2-1; D gene ambiguous. The CDR3 has 15 amino acids. Trimming stripped 4 bases from V and 8 bases from J, with 18 bases between.

The chain joins TRBV7-6 to TRBJ2-7; D gene uncertain. V lost 1 base, J lost 7 bases, and 11 bases lay in between. This CDR3 contains 13 residues. Germline CDR1 SGHVS, CDR2 FNYEAQ. CDR3 in amino acids: CASSLGALSEQYF. The CDR3 region has the DNA TGTGCCAGCAGCTTAGGCGCGCTATCAGAGCAGTACTTC.

V usage is TRBV11-3 and J usage is TRBJ2-1, with TRBD2 matching 9 bases. In germline, CDR1 is SGHNT, CDR2 YENEEA. V was pared by 2 bases and J by 3 bases, with 5 bases of the junction left unmatched. This CDR3 has 16 amino acids. The CDR3 sequence: CASSLIRSGSYNEQFF. DNA of the CDR3: TGTGCCAGCAGCTTAATTCGTAGCGGGAGCTACAATGAGCAGTTCTTC.

The chain combines TRBV24-1 with TRBJ2-7; D is unclear. The CDR3 consists of 13 residues. CDR1 is KGHDR and CDR2 is SFDVKD in the germline V gene. V lost 0 bases to trimming and J lost 4 bases, with 6 bases between them. The CDR3: CATSDLKGYEQYF. The CDR3 DNA reads as TGTGCCACCAGTGATTTGAAGGGTTACGAGCAGTACTTC.

V usage is TRBV6-4 and J usage is TRBJ2-7; 8 bases agree with TRBD1. CDR1 and CDR2 from the germline V gene are MRHNA and SNTAGT. The CDR3 is made up of 12 amino acids. The CDR3 loop reads CASSDMDRVRGV. The CDR3 bases are TGTGCCAGCAGTGACATGGACAGGGTAAGAGGTGTC.

This clonotype was picked up many times. V usage is TRBV20-1 and J usage is TRBJ1-5; D is unclear. V lost 4 bases to trimming and J lost 5 bases, with 15 bases between them. The germline V gene has CDR1 DFQATT and CDR2 SNEGSKA (reference sequence). CDR3 length: 14 amino acids. CDR3 loop: CSAKGHLDDQPQHF. Here the CDR3 DNA reads TGCAGTGCTAAAGGGCACTTAGACGATCAGCCCCAGCATTTT.

The genes are TRBV12-3 or TRBV12-4 and TRBJ2-1; possible D gene TRBD1, 5 bases. The CDR3 consists of 18 residues. V was shortened by 4 bases and J by 5 bases, with 24 bases between the two germline ends. The CDR3 protein is CASSYPPSFRVMNNEQFF. CDR3 DNA: TGTGCCAGCAGTTACCCCCCTTCCTTCAGGGTGATGAACAATGAGCAGTTCTTC.

The chain recombines TRBV21-1 with TRBJ2-7; the table calls TRBD1, which could not be checked here. TRBV21-1 is classified as a pseudogene. The CDR3 spans 13 residues. This chain's CDR3 is CASSNAQGHEQYF. DNA for the CDR3: TGTGCCAGCAGCAACGCTCAGGGTCACGAGCAGTACTTC.

In its sample, this clonotype was seen many times. The chain employs TRBV20-1 and TRBJ2-4; D tentatively fits TRBD1 or TRBD2 (5 bases each). The V gene lost 5 bases and the J gene lost 0 bases, with 14 bases spanning the gap. The CDR3 runs to 15 residues. Germline CDR1 DFQATT, CDR2 SNEGSKA (reference sequence). The CDR3 DNA reads as TGCAGTGCTCCTTCGGGACGGCTAGCCAAAAACATTCAGTACTTC. Amino acids: CSAPSGRLAKNIQYF.

This chain joins TRBV10-3 and TRBJ1-6; D is unclear. CDR1 is ENHRY, CDR2 SYGVKD, per germline. With 3 bases removed from V and 1 base from J, the gap between germline ends came to 4 bases. The CDR3 contains 14 residues. The CDR3 is CAISEASYNSPLHF. CDR3 DNA: TGTGCCATCAGTGAAGCATCCTATAATTCACCCCTCCACTTT.